The next 19 T cell receptor beta chains were all read from a single sample in a study of radiotherapy plus CTLA-4 blockade in lung cancer. The table came from immunoSEQ multiplex PCR; TCRdb's copy has only in-frame clones and leaves some out. The sample comprises some 60,000 clones, under 80% of which are singletons, and over 15% rests with the top ten. The specimen was peripheral blood, collected from a patient treated with radiotherapy plus ipilimumab. These receptors all stem from a human donor with non-small cell lung cancer who had a complete response to radiotherapy plus ipilimumab.

The chain employs TRBV10-3 and TRBJ2-1; perhaps TRBD2 as D (5 bases). V lost 6 bases, J lost 1 base, and 16 bases lay in between. This CDR3 spans 16 amino acids. In germline, CDR1 is ENHRY, CDR2 SYGVKD. In DNA form, the CDR3 reads TGTGCCATCAGCCCAAAAGCGGACCCGTCCTACAATGAGCAGTTCTTC. Encoded protein: CAISPKADPSYNEQFF.

The V gene is TRBV12-5, the J gene TRBJ2-1; TRBD2 matches 7 bases. J gave up 8 bases and V 3 bases, and 22 bases lay outside the gene matches. This CDR3 is built from 19 residues. The germline CDR1 and CDR2 sequences are LGHNT and FRNRAP. The CDR3 loop reads CASGFGPMGGKGMFDEQFF. The CDR3 nucleotides read TGTGCTAGTGGTTTTGGGCCCATGGGAGGGAAGGGGATGTTCGATGAGCAGTTCTTC.

The chain recombines TRBV2 with TRBJ2-7, with TRBD1 identical over 9 bases. V lost 7 bases to trimming and J lost 7 bases; unmatched junction nucleotides: 8. Germline loops: CDR1 SNHLY, CDR2 FYNNEI. The CDR3 consists of 13 residues. CDR3 DNA sequence: TGTGCCAGCAAGACAGGGGGAGATGGGGAGCAGTACGTC. Translating it yields CASKTGGDGEQYV.

This clone appeared a single time. The V call is TRBV6-5, the J call TRBJ1-2; D ambiguous. Trimming removed 6 bases from V and 4 bases from J, with 18 bases in between. This CDR3 region has 15 residues. CDR1 MNHEY and CDR2 SVGAGI come from the germline V gene. The CDR3 nucleotides are TGTGCCAGCAGCCGAACTAGGTTACAGCCCTATGGCTACACCTTC. Its protein is CASSRTRLQPYGYTF.

This chain joins TRBV12-5 and TRBJ2-7, with TRBD2 as a possible D gene (7 bases). Germline V lookup: CDR1 LGHNT, CDR2 FRNRAP. The length of the CDR3 is 15 residues. V dropped 1 base and J dropped 7 bases, with 17 bases sitting between them. The CDR3 protein is CASGLGASGGGEQYV. CDR3 DNA sequence: TGTGCTAGTGGTTTGGGAGCTAGCGGAGGGGGGGAGCAGTACGTC.

V and J are TRBV10-2 and TRBJ2-7, with TRBD1 as a possible D gene (6 bases). Germline CDR1 reads WSHSY; CDR2 reads SAAADI. CDR3 length: 14 residues. The germline V and J ends were trimmed by 6 bases and 5 bases, with 17 bases remaining between them. CDR3 bases: TGCGCCAGCAGGTTAGGGGGAAGTATCAACGAGCAGTACGTC. Its protein product is CASRLGGSINEQYV.

This sequence joins TRBV6-1 and TRBJ1-6; D is undetermined. V lost 1 base, J lost 3 bases, and 7 bases lay in between. CDR1 is MNHNS and CDR2 is SASEGT in the germline V gene. This CDR3 is 15 amino acids long. The CDR3 reads CASSEVRNYNSPLHF. CDR3 nucleotides: TGTGCCAGCAGTGAAGTGCGGAACTATAATTCACCCCTCCACTTT.

This chain links TRBV7-9 with TRBJ2-2; 9 bases are shared with TRBD1. CDR3 length equals 16 residues. The V gene's germline CDR1 is SEHNR and CDR2 FQNEAQ (reference sequence). V trimming: 4 bases; J trimming: 4 bases; junction bases outside the gene matches: 7. CDR3 sequence (DNA): TGTGCCAGCAGCTCCCCACGGGACAGGGTCACCGGGGAGCTGTTTTTT. It specifies CASSSPRDRVTGELFF.

This chain connects TRBV6-6 to TRBJ2-7; D gene uncertain. Between the trimmed V and J ends, which lost 4 bases and 7 bases, there was a span of 17 bases. The CDR3 runs to 14 residues. Per the germline V gene, CDR1 is MNHNY and CDR2 is SVGAGI (reference sequence). In nucleotides, the CDR3 is TGTGCCAGCAGTTTTGGGCGCGTGTCGGAAGAGCAGTACGTC. Its protein is CASSFGRVSEEQYV.

At least ten counts were recorded for this clone. This chain joins TRBV4-1 and TRBJ1-3; 7 positions agree with TRBD1. The CDR3 length is 17 residues. V was pared by 0 bases and J by 1 base, with 6 bases of the junction left unmatched. CDR1 is MGHRA, CDR2 YSYEKL, per germline. CDR3 sequence: CASSQDAGGLSGNTIYF. DNA for the CDR3: TGCGCCAGCAGCCAAGACGCAGGGGGGCTGTCTGGAAACACCATATATTTT.

The chain is built from TRBV7-9 and TRBJ1-2; no firm D call. V was trimmed by 5 bases and J by 6 bases, leaving 16 bases between them. Germline CDR1 is SEHNR and CDR2 is FQNEAQ (reference sequence). The CDR3 is 14 amino acids. This CDR3 is CASSPIRYQDGYTF. DNA for the CDR3: TGTGCCAGCAGCCCTATCAGGTATCAGGATGGCTACACCTTC.

This CDR3 is CASSEEFCRVRAKNIQYF. For the CDR3, the DNA is TGTGCCAGCAGTGAAGAATTTTGCAGGGTTCGGGCCAAAAACATTCAGTACTTC. V usage is TRBV25-1 and J usage is TRBJ2-4; tentatively, D is TRBD1 (5 bases). The CDR3 has 18 residues. With 2 bases removed from V and 1 base from J, the gap between germline ends came to 18 bases. Germline V lookup: CDR1 MGHDK, CDR2 SYGVNS.

This chain links TRBV5-4 with TRBJ2-1; 10 bases are a match to TRBD1. The germline gives CDR1 SGHNT, CDR2 YYREEE (reference sequence). There are 15 residues in the CDR3. V lost 3 bases, J lost 4 bases, and 4 bases stayed unmatched. CDR3 sequence (DNA): TGTGCCAGCAGCTCGGGGGACAGGGGATACAATGAGCAGTTCTTC. Translating it yields CASSSGDRGYNEQFF.

The chain couples TRBV5-1 to TRBJ1-5; D gene uncertain. This CDR3 comprises 15 residues. V gave up 1 base and J gave up 4 bases, with 12 bases separating them. Germline CDR1 SGHRS, CDR2 YFSETQ. The chain's CDR3 is CASSLPAGANQPQHF. CDR3 sequence (DNA): TGCGCCAGCAGCTTGCCGGCAGGTGCGAATCAGCCCCAGCATTTT.

The chain uses TRBV6-6 and TRBJ2-1, with a tentative D call TRBD2 (6 bases). Germline CDR1 MNHNY, CDR2 SVGAGI (reference sequence). Trimming took 1 base from V and 0 from J, leaving 10 bases between them. This CDR3 comprises 16 residues. CDR3 loop: CASSYLAASSYNEQFF. DNA for the CDR3: TGTGCCAGCAGTTACTTAGCGGCAAGCTCCTACAATGAGCAGTTCTTC.

The chain joins TRBV15 to TRBJ2-1; TRBD2 agrees at 13 bases. The V and J ends lost 5 bases and 5 bases, in that order; junction bases with no gene match: 3. The CDR3 runs to 15 residues. Germline V gene sequence: CDR1 LNHNV, CDR2 YYDKDF (reference sequence). The chain's CDR3 is CATSRGTSGDNEQFF. The CDR3 DNA reads as TGTGCCACCAGCCGGGGGACTAGCGGGGACAATGAGCAGTTCTTC.

This clone was observed once. The chain recombines TRBV19 with TRBJ2-2; weak D call: TRBD1 (5 bases). The CDR3 spans 15 residues. Germline CDR1 reads LNHDA; CDR2 reads SQIVND (reference sequence). The V gene lost 1 base and the J gene lost 1 base, with 7 bases spanning the gap. CDR3 coding DNA: TGTGCCAGTAGTATAGGAGGACAGAACACCGGGGAGCTGTTTTTT. It yields the protein CASSIGGQNTGELFF.

The gene calls are TRBV7-8 and TRBJ1-6; a weak D match, TRBD1 (5 bases). V was cut by 4 bases and J by 0 bases, with 10 bases left in between. CDR1 and CDR2 (germline): SGHVS, FQNEAQ. The CDR3 covers 16 residues. The CDR3 here is CASSSGGGSYNSPLHF. The CDR3 nucleotides read TGTGCCAGCAGCTCGGGGGGGGGCTCCTATAATTCACCCCTCCACTTT.

The chain has TRBV6-6 and TRBJ2-7; possible D gene TRBD2, 5 bases. Germline values: CDR1 MNHNY, CDR2 SVGAGI (reference sequence). V dropped 4 bases and J dropped 3 bases, with 10 bases sitting between them. This CDR3 has 13 amino acids. The DNA of the CDR3 is TGTGCCAGCAGTTCAACCGGGAACTACGAGCAGTACGTC. The encoded protein is CASSSTGNYEQYV.